This paragraph covers one T cell receptor beta chain sequence. This entry is derived from a study of T-cell memory formation after mild COVID-19. Study overall: TCR clusters mostly belonged to single donors.

TCRdb re-called the 5' RACE reads through MiXCR, storing one row per CDR3 protein. The table has 100,000 or so distinct CDR3 sequences, over 8.5% seen once. V lost 6 bases and J lost 5, with 14 bases in between. From germline, CDR1 is MNHEY and CDR2 SMNVEV (reference sequence). The CDR3 consists of 14 residues. V is TRBV27 and J is TRBJ1-5; TRBD1 might be the D (6 bases). This TCR was recovered from a man aged 18 to 35 who had mild COVID-19 (a few samples of this study predate the infection). Cell type and time point are not known. The specimen sequenced was PBMCs or a T cell subset sorted from them (not recorded which). CDR3 protein: CASRLQGLHQPQHF. The CDR3 DNA follows: TGTGCCAGCAGGTTACAGGGATTACATCAGCCCCAGCATTTT.